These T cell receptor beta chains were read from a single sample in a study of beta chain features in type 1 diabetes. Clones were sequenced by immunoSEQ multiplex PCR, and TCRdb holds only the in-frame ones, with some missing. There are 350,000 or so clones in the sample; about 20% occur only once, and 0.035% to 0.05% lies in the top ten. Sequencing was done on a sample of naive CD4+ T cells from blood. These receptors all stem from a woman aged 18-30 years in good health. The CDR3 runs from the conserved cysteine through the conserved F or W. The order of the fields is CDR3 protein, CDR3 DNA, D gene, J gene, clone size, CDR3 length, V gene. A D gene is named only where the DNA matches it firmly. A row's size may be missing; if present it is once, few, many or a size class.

CASMGQAPSGVYGYTF | TGCGCCAGTATGGGGCAGGCTCCTTCTGGCGTCTATGGCTACACCTTC | - | TRBJ1-2 | few | 16 | TRBV23-1
CASSLRQAYEQYF | TGTGCCAGTAGTCTGAGACAAGCCTACGAGCAGTACTTC | - | TRBJ2-7 | - | 13 | TRBV19
CASSPFGDNEQFF | TGTGCCAGCTCACCTTTCGGGGACAATGAGCAGTTCTTC | - | TRBJ2-1 | - | 13 | TRBV18
CASSLDRDNEQFF | TGTGCCAGCAGCTTGGACAGGGACAATGAGCAGTTCTTC | TRBD1 | TRBJ2-1 | - | 13 | TRBV7-3
CASSLVGGTEAFF | TGTGCCAGCAGTTTGGTGGGAGGTACTGAAGCTTTCTTT | - | TRBJ1-1 | - | 13 | TRBV27
CASSLRVETYNEQFF | TGTGCCAGCAGCTTGCGAGTGGAGACGTACAATGAGCAGTTCTTC | - | TRBJ2-1 | - | 15 | TRBV5-6
CATSRDSGYEQYF | TGTGCCACCAGCAGAGATTCAGGATACGAGCAGTACTTC | - | TRBJ2-7 | - | 13 | TRBV15
CASSQTEAASTDTQYF | TGCGCCAGCAGCCAGACGGAAGCGGCTAGCACAGATACGCAGTATTTT | - | TRBJ2-3 | - | 16 | TRBV4-1
CASSPGGRTWDEQYF | TGTGCCAGCTCACCGGGCGGGAGAACCTGGGACGAGCAGTACTTC | TRBD2 | TRBJ2-7 | - | 15 | TRBV18
CASSPRAPAHNEQFF | TGCGCCAGCAGCCCCAGGGCGCCGGCCCACAATGAGCAGTTCTTC | - | TRBJ2-1 | - | 15 | TRBV4-1
CASSLRPGQQETQYF | TGTGCCAGCAGCCTTAGACCGGGACAGCAAGAGACCCAGTACTTC | TRBD1 | TRBJ2-5 | - | 15 | TRBV7-2
CASSIVHSTDTQYF | TGTGCCAGTAGTATAGTCCACTCCACAGATACGCAGTATTTT | - | TRBJ2-3 | - | 14 | TRBV19
CASRVLGEDTEAFF | TGCGCCAGCAGGGTTTTGGGGGAGGACACTGAAGCTTTCTTT | - | TRBJ1-1 | few | 14 | TRBV5-1
CATSLAGGPYNEQFF | TGTGCCACCAGTTTAGCGGGAGGGCCCTACAATGAGCAGTTCTTC | TRBD2 | TRBJ2-1 | few | 15 | TRBV15
CAWSVRYEQFF | TGTGCCTGGAGTGTACGGTATGAGCAGTTCTTC | - | TRBJ2-1 | - | 11 | TRBV30
CSVFTQGQYEAFF | TGCAGCGTTTTTACGCAGGGACAATACGAAGCTTTCTTT | - | TRBJ1-1 | few | 13 | TRBV29-1
CASSFLEDTQYF | TGTGCCAGCAGCTTTCTAGAGGATACGCAGTATTTT | - | TRBJ2-3 | - | 12 | TRBV7-9
CASSLARSTDTQYF | TGTGCCAGCAGCTTAGCTAGGAGTACCGATACGCAGTATTTT | - | TRBJ2-3 | few | 14 | TRBV11-3
CASSEAHTSANNEQFF | TGTGCCAGCAGTGAAGCGCATACTAGCGCGAACAATGAGCAGTTCTTC | TRBD2 | TRBJ2-1 | few | 16 | TRBV6-1
CASSYSGTPEGTQYF | TGTGCCAGCAGTTACTCCGGGACACCCGAGGGTACGCAGTATTTT | - | TRBJ2-3 | - | 15 | TRBV6-6
CASSFRPSGKDTQYF | TGTGCCAGCAGCTTTCGGCCTAGCGGGAAGGATACGCAGTATTTT | TRBD2 | TRBJ2-3 | - | 15 | TRBV7-9
CASSLRLAGGRETQYF | TGCGCCAGCAGCCTTCGACTAGCGGGGGGGCGTGAGACCCAGTACTTC | TRBD2 | TRBJ2-5 | few | 16 | TRBV5-1
CASSLLPLGLQETQYF | TGCGCCAGCAGCCTCTTACCCCTGGGACTCCAAGAGACCCAGTACTTC | - | TRBJ2-5 | - | 16 | TRBV4-1
CASSQDETSGGGGELFF | TGTGCCAGCAGCCAAGACGAGACTAGCGGGGGTGGCGGGGAGCTGTTTTTT | TRBD2 | TRBJ2-2 | - | 17 | TRBV4-2
CASSLSYRGYGYTF | TGTGCCAGCAGCTTAAGTTACCGGGGGTATGGCTACACCTTC | - | TRBJ1-2 | - | 14 | TRBV13